This entry lists 6 T cell receptor beta chains sequenced from one sample in a study of T-cell memory formation after mild COVID-19. TCRdb redid the calling of the 5' RACE reads with MiXCR, one entry per CDR3 protein. The sample shows 110,000 to 150,000 distinct CDR3 sequences, approximately 25% of them seen only once. Sequencing was done on a sample of PBMCs or a T cell subset sorted from them (not recorded which). All receptors derive from an adult woman who had mild COVID-19 (a few samples of this study predate the infection). Cell type and time point are not known.

The table lists this clonotype with a few counts. The CDR3 is CSARDLAFGETQYF. The CDR3 nucleotides read TGCAGTGCTAGAGACCTAGCTTTCGGTGAGACCCAGTACTTC. The chain links TRBV20-1 to TRBJ2-5; tentatively, D is TRBD2 (5 bases). The germline V gene has CDR1 DFQATT and CDR2 SNEGSKA (reference sequence). The CDR3 has 14 amino acids. With 0 bases removed from V and 5 bases from J, the gap between germline ends came to 13 bases.

The gene calls are TRBV9 and TRBJ2-3; 9 nucleotides line up with TRBD2. CDR1 and CDR2 (germline): SGDLS, YYNGEE. This CDR3 region has 12 residues. V dropped 8 bases and J dropped 6; count of bases not matched to a gene: 4. CDR3 in DNA: TGTGCCAGTGCGCGGGGGGGCGATACGCAGTATTTT. Its translation: CASARGGDTQYF.

This clonotype was detected only a few times. The chain joins TRBV20-1 to TRBJ2-4; D gene uncertain. Germline CDR1 reads DFQATT; CDR2 reads SNEGSKA (reference sequence). The V and J ends lost 0 bases and 0 bases respectively, with 6 bases between them. The CDR3 covers 14 residues. CDR3 sequence: CSARDSLAKNIQYF. CDR3 DNA: TGCAGTGCTAGAGATTCACTAGCCAAAAACATTCAGTACTTC.

This clonotype was recorded a few times. The genes are TRBV6-1 and TRBJ2-7; 16 bases fit TRBD2. Trimming cost V 6 bases and J 3 bases; bases outside gene matches: 5. The germline V gene has CDR1 MNHNS and CDR2 SASEGT. This CDR3 is built from 16 residues. The CDR3 sequence is CASRGTSGRGIYEQYF. In DNA form, the CDR3 reads TGTGCCAGCAGGGGGACTAGCGGGAGGGGGATCTACGAGCAGTACTTC.

J is TRBJ1-1 and V is TRBV29-1; D is perhaps TRBD1 (5 bases). Germline V gene lookup returns CDR1 SQVTM and CDR2 ANQGSEA. This CDR3 has 15 amino acids. V dropped 1 base and J dropped 3 bases, with 15 bases sitting between them. The CDR3 nucleotides read TGCAGCGTTGAAGTACCAGAGGGGCTGGACACTGAAGCTTTCTTT. This gives the protein CSVEVPEGLDTEAFF. Combining the CDR3 with reference TRBV29-1 and TRBJ1-1 gives the whole variable domain SAVISQKPSRDICQRGTSLTIQCQVDSQVTMMFWYRQQPGQSLTLIATANQGSEATYESGFVIDKFPISRPNLTFSTLTVSNMSPEDSSIYLCSVEVPEGLDTEAFFGQGTRLTVV.

A remark on this clonotype: The germline gene is not matched at one end of the junction; a read error may be the cause. CDR3 region: CSVGLPSHEQYF. The CDR3 region has the DNA TGCAGTGTGGGGCTACCCTCCCACGAGCAGTACTTC. This chain links TRBV20-1 with TRBJ2-7; D is possibly TRBD1 (5 bases). CDR1 is DFQATT, CDR2 SNEGSKA, per germline (reference sequence). The CDR3 extends over 12 amino acids.